This T cell receptor beta chain stems from a study of T cells after yellow fever vaccination. At the level of the study: The fractions with low cell numbers were processed using SMART-Seq v4 Ultra Low Input. Study-level points and caveats: Sorted repertoires could include abundant contaminating clonotypes from bulk cells. The CD4 compartment and the CD8 compartment contained a small share of clonotypes in common.

Universal primer sites and UMIs were introduced during 5'RACE template-switching synthesis of TCR cDNA. TCRdb re-called the 5' RACE reads through MiXCR, storing one row per CDR3 protein. The repertoire consists of around 360,000 distinct CDR3 sequences, with under 14% occurring once and the leading ten covering roughly 18%. This clonotype was picked up many times. Its antigen is unidentified. CDR3 length: 12 residues. The V end lost 9 bases, the J end lost 0 bases, and 6 bases lay between the germline ends. From germline, CDR1 is MNHEY and CDR2 SVGEGT. The receptor was derived from a man between 18 and 35 years old who received the YFV17D yellow fever vaccine. Source: PBMCs, taken on the day of the first yellow fever vaccination. The rearrangement joins TRBV6-2 or TRBV6-3 to TRBJ2-1; D is uncertain. This CDR3 reads CASQSSYNEQFF. The CDR3 nucleotides are TGTGCCAGTCAGAGCTCCTACAATGAGCAGTTCTTC.